The present entry profiles one T cell receptor (beta chain) with its context. Its antigen remains undetermined. No much larger clone exists at a distance of one base, and base qualities are not known. This sample was included in a study of lymphopenia after photon versus proton radiotherapy (dated by TCRdb to 2018 to 2020). At the level of the whole study: The immunological effects of photon versus proton radiation therapy were compared in patients with gastrointestinal tumors who developed high-grade lymphopenia. The study aimed to characterize how the two radiation modalities differ in their impact on the immune system. A cohort of around 18 patients with gastrointestinal tumors who received either photon or proton therapy and subsequently developed lymphopenia was included.

The library was built by means of the immunoSEQ multiplex PCR assay. Alongside multiparametric flow cytometry, deep sequencing of rearranged TCR beta loci was used to profile the T cell repertoires. TCRdb re-hosts the immuneACCESS table, in-frame sequences only. Its copies lack some clones; in the studies checked, an unresolved V gene accounts for under half of them, and the cause for the rest is not known. The sample yields 65,000 to 85,000 clones; 92% were counted once. About 2.2% of the sample goes to the ten largest clones. What the work shows at the level of the full study, not this receptor alone: After the lymphocyte count nadir, oligoclonal expansion, especially of CD8+ Temra cells, was observed in photon-treated repertoires, and the drop in diversity was driven by this expansion. The authors looked at the survival association only in patients who died, and they framed better survival with proton therapy as a possibility rather than a demonstrated result. Proton-treated patients stayed relatively stable during treatment, while photon-treated patients lost naive T cells and TCR diversity and gained effector/memory populations. Across the cohort, among patients who died, a greater drop in TCR diversity after the nadir was inversely correlated with overall survival time.

The clonotype was recovered from a woman in her 40s with cholangiocarcinoma. The specimen was peripheral blood, collected from a patient treated with photon-based radiotherapy.

The CDR3 reads as follows: CASRQSSGNTIYF. Read as DNA, the sequence is TGTGCCAGCAGGCAGAGCTCTGGAAACACCATATATTTT. The chain is made from TRBV6-1 and TRBJ1-3; the D gene lacks a confident call. The CDR3, cysteine through phenylalanine, is 13 amino acids long. Just CDR3 DNA is preserved here, 39 bases in frame from base 1. V is cut by 6 bases and J by 0 bases, and the space between the germline ends is 6 bases. For CDR1 and CDR2, the germline V gene lists MNHNS and SASEGT.